The rows below give T cell receptor beta chains drawn from one sample of a study of T-cell memory formation after mild COVID-19. TCRdb analysed the 5' RACE reads with MiXCR anew, one entry per CDR3 protein. The sample records about 540,000 distinct CDR3 sequences, about 20% being singletons. The sample comprised PBMCs or a T cell subset sorted from them (not recorded which). These receptors were obtained from an adult woman who had mild COVID-19 (a few samples of this study predate the infection). Cell type and time point are not known. The CDR3 runs from the conserved cysteine through the conserved F or W. A D gene is named only where the DNA matches it firmly. Rows give clone size only sometimes, using once, few, many, or a class for an expanded clone.

many	TRBV5-1	TRBJ1-6	NA	CASSFTQTGGSNNSPLHF	TGCGCCAGCAGCTTTACTCAGACGGGGGGGTCTAATAATTCACCCCTCCACTTT
NA	TRBV24-1	TRBJ2-7	NA	CATGTEISYEQYF	TGTGCCACCGGGACGGAGATCTCCTACGAGCAGTACTTC
many	TRBV9	TRBJ2-1	TRBD2	CASSVEGLYYNEQFF	TGTGCCAGCAGCGTAGAGGGACTATACTACAATGAGCAGTTCTTC
few	TRBV9	TRBJ2-2	NA	CASSVAERANGELFF	TGTGCCAGCAGCGTAGCGGAGAGGGCTAACGGGGAGCTGTTTTTT
few	TRBV27	TRBJ2-7	NA	CASSAYKSEQYF	TGTGCCAGCAGTGCCTACAAGTCCGAGCAGTACTTC
NA	TRBV12-3/TRBV12-4	TRBJ2-3	NA	CASSLGLALGTDTQYF	TGTGCCAGCAGTTTAGGACTGGCCTTGGGCACAGATACGCAGTATTTT
NA	TRBV12-3/TRBV12-4	TRBJ1-6	NA	CASSPGTNSPLHF	TGTGCCAGCAGCCCTGGGACCAATTCACCCCTCCACTTT
NA	TRBV4-1	TRBJ2-7	NA	CASSHAESYEQYF	TGCGCCAGCAGCCATGCAGAGTCCTACGAGCAGTACTTC
few	TRBV18	TRBJ1-1	TRBD1	CASSPKTGAPEAFF	TGTGCCAGCTCACCAAAGACAGGGGCTCCTGAAGCTTTCTTT
NA	TRBV5-5	TRBJ1-2	NA	CASSWVVTDPGYGYTF	TGTGCCAGCAGCTGGGTTGTTACAGATCCTGGCTATGGCTACACCTTC
few	TRBV27	TRBJ2-1	NA	CATVRVGGSYNEQFF	TGTGCCACCGTGCGGGTGGGGGGATCCTACAATGAGCAGTTCTTC
few	TRBV6-6	TRBJ2-7	NA	CASSYSNAGKVYEQYF	TGTGCCAGCAGTTACTCGAATGCAGGGAAAGTGTACGAGCAGTACTTC
NA	TRBV6-1	TRBJ1-1	NA	CASSDSGWNTEAFF	TGTGCCAGCAGTGACTCAGGGTGGAACACTGAAGCTTTCTTT
few	TRBV5-1	TRBJ2-3	NA	CASSLGEAQYF	TGCGCCAGCAGCCTAGGCGAAGCGCAGTATTTT
once	TRBV7-6	TRBJ2-1	NA	CASSLNTGRSGEQFF	TGTGCCAGCAGCTTAAATACCGGGCGCTCGGGCGAGCAGTTCTTC
NA	TRBV12-3/TRBV12-4	TRBJ2-2	TRBD2	CASSPGLAGGGTGELFF	TGTGCCAGCAGCCCGGGACTAGCGGGAGGGGGTACCGGGGAGCTGTTTTTT
NA	TRBV24-1	TRBJ2-1	TRBD1	CATSERQGSHNEQFF	TGTGCCACCAGTGAAAGACAGGGCTCCCACAATGAGCAGTTCTTC
few	TRBV4-3	TRBJ2-1	NA	CASSQVPGSSYNEQFF	TGCGCCAGCAGCCAAGTCCCGGGTAGCTCCTACAATGAGCAGTTCTTC
NA	TRBV25-1	TRBJ2-5	TRBD1	CASSELSPTDRVETQYF	TGTGCCAGCAGTGAATTGAGCCCCACGGACAGGGTAGAGACCCAGTACTTC
many	TRBV24-1	TRBJ2-5	TRBD2	CATSVQAGREETQYF	TGTGCCACCAGTGTTCAAGCGGGACGAGAAGAGACCCAGTACTTC
NA	TRBV4-3	TRBJ1-1	NA	CASSQDLRTVAFF	TGCGCCAGCAGCCAAGATCTAAGGACAGTAGCTTTCTTT
NA	TRBV12-5	TRBJ2-7	NA	CASGDTGSGDEQYF	TGTGCTAGTGGTGACACAGGGAGCGGCGACGAGCAGTACTTC
NA	TRBV7-9	TRBJ2-3	TRBD2	CASSYYRLAGGSSTDTQYF	TGTGCCAGCAGCTATTATCGACTAGCGGGGGGATCTAGCACAGATACGCAGTATTTT
many	TRBV23-1	TRBJ2-7	NA	CASSQGQNYEQYF	TGCGCCAGCAGTCAAGGACAGAACTACGAGCAGTACTTC
few	TRBV20-1	TRBJ1-2	NA	CSADTRTGEYGYTF	TGCAGTGCTGATACGCGGACGGGGGAATATGGCTACACCTTC
NA	TRBV11-2	TRBJ2-5	NA	CASSFGETETQYF	TGTGCCAGCAGCTTCGGGGAGACAGAGACCCAGTACTTC
few	TRBV4-1	TRBJ1-5	TRBD1	CASSQEEGGGQPQHF	TGCGCCAGCAGCCAAGAAGAAGGGGGCGGTCAGCCCCAGCATTTT
NA	TRBV6-1	TRBJ2-7	NA	CASIELWSYEQYF	TGTGCCAGCATAGAACTGTGGTCCTACGAGCAGTACTTC
NA	TRBV5-1	TRBJ2-7	NA	CASSWDRDIPYEQYF	TGCGCCAGCAGCTGGGACCGGGACATCCCTTACGAGCAGTACTTC
NA	TRBV9	TRBJ1-4	NA	CASSVGTLLEEKLFF	TGTGCCAGCAGCGTAGGGACCCTATTAGAGGAAAAACTGTTTTTT
many	TRBV3-1	TRBJ2-3	NA	CASSQGARYTDTQYF	TGTGCCAGCAGCCAAGGAGCTAGATACACAGATACGCAGTATTTT
many	TRBV4-3	TRBJ2-1	NA	CASSQDGGRGGNEQFF	TGCGCCAGCAGCCAAGACGGGGGCAGGGGAGGCAATGAGCAGTTCTTC
NA	TRBV29-1	TRBJ2-3	NA	CSVERWAGTDTQYF	TGCAGCGTTGAAAGGTGGGCGGGCACAGATACGCAGTATTTT
few	TRBV10-3	TRBJ2-1	TRBD2	CAISETSSGTGNNEQFF	TGTGCCATCAGTGAGACCTCTAGCGGGACGGGTAACAATGAGCAGTTCTTC
NA	TRBV9	TRBJ2-1	TRBD2	CASSRTSGGATYNEQFF	TGTGCCAGCTCTCGGACTAGCGGGGGAGCCACCTACAATGAGCAGTTCTTC
NA	TRBV5-1	TRBJ1-5	NA	CASSFGGDNQPQHF	TGCGCCAGCAGCTTTGGGGGGGACAATCAGCCCCAGCATTTT
NA	TRBV15	TRBJ1-1	TRBD1	CATSRLGQGHTEAFF	TGTGCCACCAGCAGGTTGGGACAGGGGCACACTGAAGCTTTCTTT
NA	TRBV9	TRBJ2-1	NA	CASSPLGRGNEQFF	TGTGCCAGCAGCCCCCTGGGGAGAGGGAATGAGCAGTTCTTC
NA	TRBV4-1	TRBJ2-7	NA	CASSQPGGTHSYEQYF	TGCGCCAGCAGCCAACCCGGGGGGACACACTCCTACGAGCAGTACTTC
few	TRBV6-5	TRBJ1-2	NA	CASAQGLWLGYTF	TGTGCCAGCGCCCAGGGGTTATGGCTTGGCTACACCTTC
few	TRBV4-2	TRBJ2-5	NA	CASSQDGARDQETQYF	TGTGCCAGCAGCCAGGATGGGGCAAGGGACCAAGAGACCCAGTACTTC
few	TRBV27	TRBJ2-1	TRBD2	CASSRLADNEQFF	TGTGCCAGCAGTAGACTAGCGGACAATGAGCAGTTCTTC
NA	TRBV20-1	TRBJ2-5	NA	CSARDERQGRETQYF	TGCAGTGCTAGAGATGAGAGGCAGGGTCGAGAGACCCAGTACTTC
few	TRBV20-1	TRBJ1-5	NA	CSSGNSNQPQHF	TGCAGCTCAGGGAATAGCAATCAGCCCCAGCATTTT
NA	TRBV5-6	TRBJ1-1	NA	CASSLYYVHTEAFF	TGTGCCAGCAGCTTATATTACGTACACACTGAAGCTTTCTTT
NA	TRBV3-1	TRBJ2-7	NA	CASSPSQRAYYEQYF	TGTGCCAGCAGCCCCAGCCAGCGGGCTTACTACGAGCAGTACTTC
few	TRBV2	TRBJ2-1	TRBD2	CASRPGGRYNEQFF	TGTGCCAGCAGGCCCGGCGGGAGGTACAATGAGCAGTTCTTC
few	TRBV19	TRBJ1-1	NA	CASWDWNTEAFF	TGTGCCAGTTGGGACTGGAACACTGAAGCTTTCTTT
NA	TRBV7-8	TRBJ2-1	TRBD2	CASGSGRALSYNEQFF	TGTGCCAGCGGTAGCGGGAGGGCCCTTTCCTACAATGAGCAGTTCTTC
NA	TRBV11-3	TRBJ2-5	NA	CASSPERTAQETQYF	TGTGCCAGCAGCCCCGAAAGGACAGCGCAAGAGACCCAGTACTTC
NA	TRBV11-1	TRBJ2-2	NA	CASSSRRTNTGELFF	TGTGCCAGCAGCTCCCGACGGACGAACACCGGGGAGCTGTTTTTT
NA	TRBV18	TRBJ2-2	NA	CASSPHDPPAGELFF	TGTGCCAGCTCACCACACGATCCCCCGGCCGGGGAGCTGTTTTTT
NA	TRBV5-1	TRBJ2-5	TRBD2	CASSLGPLTSGGQETQYF	TGCGCCAGCAGCTTGGGACCCCTGACTAGCGGGGGTCAAGAGACCCAGTACTTC
NA	TRBV4-1	TRBJ2-2	NA	CASSQDRGDPSTGELFF	TGCGCCAGCAGCCAAGATAGGGGGGATCCGAGCACCGGGGAGCTGTTTTTT
NA	TRBV5-5	TRBJ2-7	TRBD1	CASSPFGTGGLNEQYF	TGTGCCAGCAGCCCGTTCGGGACAGGGGGCCTCAACGAGCAGTACTTC
few	TRBV7-3	TRBJ2-3	NA	CASSLARSPDTQYF	TGTGCCAGCAGCTTAGCGCGATCTCCAGATACGCAGTATTTT
NA	TRBV12-3/TRBV12-4	TRBJ1-2	NA	CASSGQTSMSGYTF	TGTGCCAGCAGCGGACAGACCTCTATGAGCGGCTACACCTTC
few	TRBV27	TRBJ2-7	TRBD1	CASSLNSGTGGPYEQYF	TGTGCCAGCAGTCTCAATTCCGGGACAGGGGGACCCTACGAGCAGTACTTC
NA	TRBV7-9	TRBJ1-2	NA	CASSYRAVYGYTF	TGTGCCAGCAGCTACAGGGCTGTCTATGGCTACACCTTC
few	TRBV6-5	TRBJ1-2	NA	CASRYSPANYGYTF	TGTGCCAGCAGGTACTCCCCGGCGAACTATGGCTACACCTTC